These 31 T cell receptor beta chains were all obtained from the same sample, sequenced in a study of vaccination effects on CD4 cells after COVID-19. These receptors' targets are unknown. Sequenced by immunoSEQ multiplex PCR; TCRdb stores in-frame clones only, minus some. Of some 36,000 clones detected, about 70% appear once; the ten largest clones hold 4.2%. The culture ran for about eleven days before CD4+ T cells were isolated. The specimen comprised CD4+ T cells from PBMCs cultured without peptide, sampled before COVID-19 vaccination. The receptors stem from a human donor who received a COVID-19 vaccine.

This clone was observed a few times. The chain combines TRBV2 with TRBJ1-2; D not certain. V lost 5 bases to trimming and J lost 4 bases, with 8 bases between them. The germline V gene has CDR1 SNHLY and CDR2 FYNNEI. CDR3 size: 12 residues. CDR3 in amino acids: CASSREVYGYTF. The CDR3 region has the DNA TGTGCCAGCAGTCGGGAAGTCTATGGCTACACCTTC. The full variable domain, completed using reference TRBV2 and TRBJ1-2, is EPEVTQTPSHQVTQMGQEVILRCVPISNHLYFYWYRQILGQKVEFLVSFYNNEISEKSEIFDDQFSVERPDGSNFTLKIRSTKLEDSAMYFCASSREVYGYTFGSGTRLTVV.

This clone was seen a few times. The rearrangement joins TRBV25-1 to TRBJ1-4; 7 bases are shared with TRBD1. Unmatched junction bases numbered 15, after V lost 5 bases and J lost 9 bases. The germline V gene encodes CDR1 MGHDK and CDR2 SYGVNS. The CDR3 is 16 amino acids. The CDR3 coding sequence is TGTGCCAGCAGTCCAGATACCGGGACAGCTCAGCAAAAACTGTTTTTT. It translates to CASSPDTGTAQQKLFF.

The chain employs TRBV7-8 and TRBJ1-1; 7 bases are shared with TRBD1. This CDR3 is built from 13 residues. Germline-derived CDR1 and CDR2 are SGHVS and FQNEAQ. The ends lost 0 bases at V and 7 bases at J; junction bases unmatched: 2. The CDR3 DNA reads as TGTGCCAGCAGCTTAGCATACAGGGGTGAAGCTTTCTTT. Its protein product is CASSLAYRGEAFF.

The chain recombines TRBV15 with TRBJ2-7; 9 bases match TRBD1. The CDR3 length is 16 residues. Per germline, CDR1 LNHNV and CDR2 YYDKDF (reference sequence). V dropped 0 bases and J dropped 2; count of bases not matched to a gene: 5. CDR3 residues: CATSRDLGDRAYEQYF. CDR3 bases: TGTGCCACCAGCAGAGATCTTGGGGACAGGGCCTACGAGCAGTACTTC.

The CDR3 protein is CASSHTAGGGTDTQYF. The CDR3 DNA is TGTGCCAGCAGCCATACAGCGGGAGGTGGCACAGATACGCAGTATTTT. V and J are TRBV13 and TRBJ2-3, with 9 bases aligning to TRBD2. Per germline, CDR1 PRHDT and CDR2 FYEKMQ (reference sequence). The CDR3 contains 16 residues. Losses at the gene ends were 5 bases for V and 1 base for J; bases not matched to a gene: 7.

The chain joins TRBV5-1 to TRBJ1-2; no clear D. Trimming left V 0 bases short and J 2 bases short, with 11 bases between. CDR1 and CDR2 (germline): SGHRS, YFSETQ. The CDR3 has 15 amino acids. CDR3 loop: CASSLAGGKNYGYTF. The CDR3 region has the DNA TGCGCCAGCAGCTTGGCCGGAGGGAAGAACTATGGCTACACCTTC.

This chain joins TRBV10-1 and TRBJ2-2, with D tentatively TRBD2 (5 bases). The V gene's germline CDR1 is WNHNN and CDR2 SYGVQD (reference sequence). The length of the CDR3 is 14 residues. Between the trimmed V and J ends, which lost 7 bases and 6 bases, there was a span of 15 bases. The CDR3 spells CASNSDSDPGELFF. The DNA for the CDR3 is TGCGCCAGCAATTCGGATAGCGATCCCGGGGAGCTGTTTTTT.

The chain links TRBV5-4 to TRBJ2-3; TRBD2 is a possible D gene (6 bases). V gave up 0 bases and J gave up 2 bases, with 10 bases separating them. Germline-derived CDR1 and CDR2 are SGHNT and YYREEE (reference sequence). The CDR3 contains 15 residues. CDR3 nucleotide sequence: TGTGCCAGCAGCTTGGATCAGCGGGCCACAGATACGCAGTATTTT. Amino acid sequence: CASSLDQRATDTQYF. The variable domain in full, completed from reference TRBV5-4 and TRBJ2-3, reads ETGVTQSPTHLIKTRGQQVTLRCSSQSGHNTVSWYQQALGQGPQFIFQYYREEENGRGNFPPRFSGLQFPNYSSELNVNALELDDSALYLCASSLDQRATDTQYFGPGTRLTVL.

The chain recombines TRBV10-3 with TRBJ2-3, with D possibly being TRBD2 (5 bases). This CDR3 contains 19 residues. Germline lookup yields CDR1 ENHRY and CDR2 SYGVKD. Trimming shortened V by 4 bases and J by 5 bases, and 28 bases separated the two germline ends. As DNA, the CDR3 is TGTGCCATCAGTGGCCCCACGGACGAACGGTCGGCCGGGGTAGATACGCAGTATTTT. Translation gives CAISGPTDERSAGVDTQYF.

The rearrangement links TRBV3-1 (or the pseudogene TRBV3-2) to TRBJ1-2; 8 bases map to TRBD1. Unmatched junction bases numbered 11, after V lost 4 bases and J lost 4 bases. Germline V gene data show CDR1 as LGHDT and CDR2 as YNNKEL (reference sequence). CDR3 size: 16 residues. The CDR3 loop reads CASSRTEDRVFYGYTF. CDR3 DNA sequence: TGTGCCAGCAGCCGGACCGAGGACAGGGTTTTCTATGGCTACACCTTC.

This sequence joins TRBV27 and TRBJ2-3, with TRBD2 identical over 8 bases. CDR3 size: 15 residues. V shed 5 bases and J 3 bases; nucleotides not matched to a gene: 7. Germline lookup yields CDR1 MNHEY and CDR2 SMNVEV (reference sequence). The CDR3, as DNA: TGTGCCAGCAGTAAAATAGCGGGATCTACAGATACGCAGTATTTT. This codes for CASSKIAGSTDTQYF.

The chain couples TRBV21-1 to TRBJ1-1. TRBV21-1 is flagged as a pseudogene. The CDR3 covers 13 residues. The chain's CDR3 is CASSNRGNTEAFF. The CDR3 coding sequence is TGTGCCAGCAGCAATCGGGGGAACACTGAAGCTTTCTTT.

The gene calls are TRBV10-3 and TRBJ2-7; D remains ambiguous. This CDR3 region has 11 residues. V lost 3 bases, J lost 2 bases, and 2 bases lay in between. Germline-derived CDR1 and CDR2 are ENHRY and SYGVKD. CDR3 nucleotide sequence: TGTGCCATCAGTGAAGCCTACGAGCAGTACTTC. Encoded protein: CAISEAYEQYF.

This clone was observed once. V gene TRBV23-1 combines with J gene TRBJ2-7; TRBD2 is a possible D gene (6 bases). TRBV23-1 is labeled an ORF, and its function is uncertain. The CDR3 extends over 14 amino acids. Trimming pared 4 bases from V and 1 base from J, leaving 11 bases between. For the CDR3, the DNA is TGCGCCAGCAGTCCTCGGGGGACGTCCTACGAGCAGTACTTC. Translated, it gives CASSPRGTSYEQYF.

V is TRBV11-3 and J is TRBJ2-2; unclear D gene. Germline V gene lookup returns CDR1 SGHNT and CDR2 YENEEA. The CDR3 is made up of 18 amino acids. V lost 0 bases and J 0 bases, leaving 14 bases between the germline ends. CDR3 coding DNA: TGTGCCAGCAGCTTAGATCAATCCGGCAGCGCGAACACCGGGGAGCTGTTTTTT. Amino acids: CASSLDQSGSANTGELFF. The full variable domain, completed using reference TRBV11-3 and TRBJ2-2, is EAGVVQSPRYKIIEKKQPVAFWCNPISGHNTLYWYLQNLGQGPELLIRYENEEAVDDSQLPKDRFSAERLKGVDSTLKIQPAELGDSAVYLCASSLDQSGSANTGELFFGEGSRLTVL.

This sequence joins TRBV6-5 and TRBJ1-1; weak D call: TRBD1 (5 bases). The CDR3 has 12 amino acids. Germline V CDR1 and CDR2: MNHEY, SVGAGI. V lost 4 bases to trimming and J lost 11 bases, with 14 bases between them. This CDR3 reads CASSSNLRVAFF. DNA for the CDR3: TGTGCCAGCAGTTCAAACCTCAGGGTGGCTTTCTTT.

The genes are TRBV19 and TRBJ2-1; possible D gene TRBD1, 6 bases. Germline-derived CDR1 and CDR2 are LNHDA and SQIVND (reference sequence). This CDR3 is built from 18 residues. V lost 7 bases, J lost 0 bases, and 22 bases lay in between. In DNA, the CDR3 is TGTGCCAGTACCCGTTTCGGTACAGGGACCTACTCCTACAATGAGCAGTTCTTC. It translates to CASTRFGTGTYSYNEQFF.

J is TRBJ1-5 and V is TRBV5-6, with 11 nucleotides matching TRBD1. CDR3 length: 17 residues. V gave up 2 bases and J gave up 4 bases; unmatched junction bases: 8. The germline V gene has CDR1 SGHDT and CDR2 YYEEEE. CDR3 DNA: TGTGCCAGCAGCTTTGGAGCCGGGACAGGGGGAAATCAGCCCCAGCATTTT. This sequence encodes CASSFGAGTGGNQPQHF.

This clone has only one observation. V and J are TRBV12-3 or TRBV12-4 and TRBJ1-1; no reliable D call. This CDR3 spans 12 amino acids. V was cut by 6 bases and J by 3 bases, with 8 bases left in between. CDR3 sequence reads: CASSPRDTEAFF. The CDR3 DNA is TGTGCCAGCAGCCCACGGGACACTGAAGCTTTCTTT.

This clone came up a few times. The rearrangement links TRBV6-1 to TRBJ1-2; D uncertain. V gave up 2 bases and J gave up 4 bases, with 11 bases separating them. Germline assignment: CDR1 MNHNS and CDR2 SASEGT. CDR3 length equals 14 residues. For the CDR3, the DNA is TGTGCCAGCAGTGAATCTTCAGGTTTCTATGGCTACACCTTC. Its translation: CASSESSGFYGYTF.

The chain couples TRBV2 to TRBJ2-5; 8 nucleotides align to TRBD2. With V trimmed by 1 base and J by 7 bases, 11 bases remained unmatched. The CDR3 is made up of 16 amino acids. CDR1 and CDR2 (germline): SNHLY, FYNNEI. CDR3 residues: CASSEESGLVSRTQYF. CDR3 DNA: TGTGCCAGCAGTGAAGAATCGGGACTAGTTTCCCGGACCCAGTACTTC.

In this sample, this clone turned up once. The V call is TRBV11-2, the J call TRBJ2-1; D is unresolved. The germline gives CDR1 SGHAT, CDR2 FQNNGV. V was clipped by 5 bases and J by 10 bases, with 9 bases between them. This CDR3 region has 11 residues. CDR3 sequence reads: CASSPALEQFF. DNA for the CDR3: TGTGCCAGCAGCCCGGCCCTAGAGCAGTTCTTC.

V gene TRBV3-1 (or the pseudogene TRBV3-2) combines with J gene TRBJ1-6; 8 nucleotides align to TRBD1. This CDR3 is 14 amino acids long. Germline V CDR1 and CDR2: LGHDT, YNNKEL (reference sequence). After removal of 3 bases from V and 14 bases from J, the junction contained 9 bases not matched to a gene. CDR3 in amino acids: CASSHTGGELSLHF. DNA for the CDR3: TGTGCCAGCAGCCATACAGGGGGAGAGCTTTCCCTCCACTTT.

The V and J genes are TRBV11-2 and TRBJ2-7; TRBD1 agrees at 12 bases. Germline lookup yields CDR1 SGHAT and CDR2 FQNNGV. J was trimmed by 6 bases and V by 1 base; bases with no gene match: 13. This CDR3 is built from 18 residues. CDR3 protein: CASSLAGTGGGFGLEQYF. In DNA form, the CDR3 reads TGTGCCAGCAGCTTAGCCGGGACAGGGGGCGGATTTGGCCTCGAGCAGTACTTC.

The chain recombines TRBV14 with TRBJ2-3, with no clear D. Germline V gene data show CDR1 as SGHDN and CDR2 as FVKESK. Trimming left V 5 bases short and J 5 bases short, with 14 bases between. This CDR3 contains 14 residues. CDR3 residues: CASSSDWVGDTQYF. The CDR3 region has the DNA TGTGCCAGCAGCTCAGACTGGGTGGGAGATACGCAGTATTTT.

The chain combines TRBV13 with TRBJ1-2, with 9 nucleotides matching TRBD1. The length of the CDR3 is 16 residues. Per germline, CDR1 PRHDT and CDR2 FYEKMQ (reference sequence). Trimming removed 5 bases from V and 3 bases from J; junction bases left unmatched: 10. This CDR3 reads CASSRRPGQGDYGYTF. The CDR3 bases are TGTGCCAGCAGCCGAAGGCCGGGACAGGGCGACTATGGCTACACCTTC.

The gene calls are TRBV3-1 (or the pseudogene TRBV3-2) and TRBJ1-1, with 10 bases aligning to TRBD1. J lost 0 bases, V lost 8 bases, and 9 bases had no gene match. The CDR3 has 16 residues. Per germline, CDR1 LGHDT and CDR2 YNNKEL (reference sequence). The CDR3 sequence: CASVPGTGDMNTEAFF. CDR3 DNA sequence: TGTGCCAGCGTTCCCGGGACAGGGGACATGAACACTGAAGCTTTCTTT.

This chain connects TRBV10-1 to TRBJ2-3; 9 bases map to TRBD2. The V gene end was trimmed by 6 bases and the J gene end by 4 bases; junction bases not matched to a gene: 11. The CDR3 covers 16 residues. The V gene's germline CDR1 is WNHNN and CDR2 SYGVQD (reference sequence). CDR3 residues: CASSPGRAGGPDTQYF. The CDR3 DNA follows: TGCGCCAGCAGCCCCGGGCGAGCGGGAGGTCCAGATACGCAGTATTTT.

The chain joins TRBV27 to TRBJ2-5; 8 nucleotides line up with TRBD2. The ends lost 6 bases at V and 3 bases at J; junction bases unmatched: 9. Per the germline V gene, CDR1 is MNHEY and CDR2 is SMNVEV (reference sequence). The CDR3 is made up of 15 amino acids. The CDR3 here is CASRGGAAGEETQYF. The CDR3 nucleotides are TGTGCCAGCAGAGGAGGGGCAGCGGGGGAAGAGACCCAGTACTTC.

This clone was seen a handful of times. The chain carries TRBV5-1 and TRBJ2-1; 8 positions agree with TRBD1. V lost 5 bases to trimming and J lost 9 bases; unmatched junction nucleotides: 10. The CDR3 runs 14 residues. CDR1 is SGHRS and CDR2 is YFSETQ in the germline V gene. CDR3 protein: CASRLGQGRGEQFF. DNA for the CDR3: TGCGCCAGCAGGCTCGGACAGGGTAGAGGTGAGCAGTTCTTC.

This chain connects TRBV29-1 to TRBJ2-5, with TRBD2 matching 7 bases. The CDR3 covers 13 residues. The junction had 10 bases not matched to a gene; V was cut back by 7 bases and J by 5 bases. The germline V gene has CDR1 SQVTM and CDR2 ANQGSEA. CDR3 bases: TGCAGCGGTGCCGGGGGAGGGGACGAGACCCAGTACTTC. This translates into CSGAGGGDETQYF.